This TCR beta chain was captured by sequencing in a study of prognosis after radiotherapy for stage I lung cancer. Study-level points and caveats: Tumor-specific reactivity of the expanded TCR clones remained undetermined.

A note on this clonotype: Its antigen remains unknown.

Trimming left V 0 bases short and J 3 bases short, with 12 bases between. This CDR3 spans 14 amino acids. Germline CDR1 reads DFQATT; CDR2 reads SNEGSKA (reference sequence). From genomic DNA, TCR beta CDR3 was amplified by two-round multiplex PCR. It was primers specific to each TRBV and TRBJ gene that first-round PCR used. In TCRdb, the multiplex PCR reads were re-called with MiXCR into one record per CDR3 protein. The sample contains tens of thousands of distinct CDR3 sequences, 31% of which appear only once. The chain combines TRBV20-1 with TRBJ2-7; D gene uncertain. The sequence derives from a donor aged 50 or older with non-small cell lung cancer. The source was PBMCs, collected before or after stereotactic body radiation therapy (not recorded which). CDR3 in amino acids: CSARDPFGNYEQYF. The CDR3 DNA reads TGCAGTGCTAGAGATCCGTTCGGAAACTACGAGCAGTACTTC.